Listed below are T cell receptor beta chains from one sample, sequenced in a study of OX40 agonist ivuxolimab in advanced cancers. Assay used: immunoSEQ multiplex PCR; TCRdb lists only in-frame clones, some missing. The profile shows 20,000 to 25,000 clones, 80% to 90% of them singletons. The sample in question was CD4+ or CD8+ T cells sorted from blood, obtained in a trial of the OX40 agonist ivuxolimab. The receptors originated from an adult with an advanced solid tumor such as melanoma, head and neck, liver or kidney cancer. CDR3s include the opening cysteine and the closing phenylalanine or tryptophan.

j_call: TRBJ2-7
cdr3_length: 17
v_call: TRBV4-3
cdr3_aa: CASSQGLGTGRTYEQYF

j_call: TRBJ2-7
cdr3_length: 15
v_call: TRBV11-2
cdr3_aa: CASSLYRGLSYEQYF

j_call: TRBJ2-2
cdr3_length: 16
v_call: TRBV6-5
cdr3_aa: CASSYRGGVNTGELFF

j_call: TRBJ1-4
cdr3_length: 15
v_call: TRBV25-1
cdr3_aa: CASSVGGAGNEKLFF

j_call: TRBJ2-1
cdr3_length: 19
v_call: TRBV7-3
cdr3_aa: CASSLTGTSGLSSRNEQFF

j_call: TRBJ2-5
cdr3_length: 16
v_call: TRBV19
cdr3_aa: CASSIGTGTGEGTQYF

j_call: TRBJ1-5
cdr3_length: 15
v_call: TRBV5-6
cdr3_aa: CASSSRWGSNQPQHF

j_call: TRBJ2-7
cdr3_length: 14
v_call: TRBV29-1
cdr3_aa: CSVWGGEESYEQYF

j_call: TRBJ1-2
cdr3_length: 15
v_call: TRBV9
cdr3_aa: CASSVGLPPSYGYTF

j_call: -
cdr3_length: 16
v_call: TRBV10-3
cdr3_aa: CAISESLAGGFHEQYF

j_call: TRBJ1-4
cdr3_length: 15
v_call: TRBV10-3
cdr3_aa: CAISELQGTNEKLFF

j_call: TRBJ1-2
cdr3_length: 13
v_call: TRBV4-3
cdr3_aa: CASSQDNAGGYTF

j_call: TRBJ2-4
cdr3_length: 19
v_call: TRBV4-1
cdr3_aa: CASSHFLDSDRLAKNIQYF

j_call: TRBJ1-4
cdr3_length: 17
v_call: TRBV19
cdr3_aa: CASSPHGVRTGGEKLFF

j_call: TRBJ2-7
cdr3_length: 15
v_call: TRBV5-1
cdr3_aa: CASSFIAGNSYEQYF

j_call: TRBJ1-1
cdr3_length: 15
v_call: TRBV5-1
cdr3_aa: CASSGGDFKTPEAFF

j_call: TRBJ2-3
cdr3_length: 13
v_call: TRBV25-1
cdr3_aa: CASSEWQADTQYF

j_call: TRBJ2-7
cdr3_length: 15
v_call: TRBV6-1
cdr3_aa: CASSEGGAFGYEQYF

j_call: TRBJ1-3
cdr3_length: 17
v_call: TRBV14
cdr3_aa: CASSQDRGTLSGNTIYF

j_call: TRBJ1-4
cdr3_length: 16
v_call: TRBV6-5
cdr3_aa: CASSYSPTTTNEKLFF

j_call: TRBJ2-6
cdr3_length: 17
v_call: TRBV19
cdr3_aa: CASSTGLTFSGANVLTF

j_call: TRBJ2-3
cdr3_length: 14
v_call: TRBV29-1
cdr3_aa: CSGLAGGSTDTQYF

j_call: TRBJ1-1
cdr3_length: 14
v_call: TRBV11-2
cdr3_aa: CASSRSQGNTEAFF

j_call: TRBJ2-1
cdr3_length: 15
v_call: TRBV7-2
cdr3_aa: CASSLAGLPRNEQFF

j_call: TRBJ2-7
cdr3_length: 13
v_call: TRBV2
cdr3_aa: CASSRDRAYEQYF

j_call: TRBJ2-7
cdr3_length: 14
v_call: TRBV5-1
cdr3_aa: CASSLQGAAYEQYF

j_call: TRBJ1-2
cdr3_length: 15
v_call: TRBV11-2
cdr3_aa: CASSEGASPNYGYTF

j_call: TRBJ1-2
cdr3_length: 13
v_call: TRBV6-6
cdr3_aa: CASRLGTGRGYTF

j_call: TRBJ1-1
cdr3_length: 14
v_call: TRBV5-4
cdr3_aa: CASSKQGARTEAFF

j_call: TRBJ1-1
cdr3_length: 16
v_call: TRBV6-5
cdr3_aa: CASSYRQGPRDTEAFF

j_call: TRBJ2-3
cdr3_length: 14
v_call: TRBV27
cdr3_aa: CASSAGRPTDTQYF

j_call: TRBJ2-7
cdr3_length: 15
v_call: TRBV2
cdr3_aa: CASSVSGRGGYEQYF

j_call: -
cdr3_length: 15
v_call: TRBV11-2
cdr3_aa: CASSSLVGGNYEQYF

j_call: TRBJ1-4
cdr3_length: 15
v_call: TRBV10-2
cdr3_aa: CASKMTEGANEKLFF

j_call: TRBJ2-7
cdr3_length: 14
v_call: TRBV10-2
cdr3_aa: CASSKASGANEQYF

j_call: TRBJ2-7
cdr3_length: 14
v_call: TRBV7-9
cdr3_aa: CASSHGQDSYEQYF

j_call: TRBJ2-3
cdr3_length: 11
v_call: TRBV5-1
cdr3_aa: CASSLGDTQYF

j_call: TRBJ2-1
cdr3_length: 15
v_call: TRBV7-9
cdr3_aa: CASSDTGTGHNEQFF

j_call: TRBJ2-7
cdr3_length: 14
v_call: TRBV5-4
cdr3_aa: CASSGRDRVGEQYF

j_call: TRBJ1-4
cdr3_length: 16
v_call: TRBV18
cdr3_aa: CASSLSVAAKDEKLFF